The 21 T cell receptor beta chains reported below all come from one sample, sequenced in a study of PD-1 blockade in classical Hodgkin lymphoma. Here immunoSEQ multiplex PCR was the method, and the copy in TCRdb shows in-frame clones only, minus some. The sample records 30,000 to 35,000 clones, approximately 92% being singletons. In every patient, relapse followed autologous stem cell transplantation, while exposure to brentuximab vedotin differed. Magnetic negative selection of thawed PBMCs was the method by which CD4+ T cells were purified. The source was CD4+ T cells from blood, collected at baseline. These receptor sequences come from a human donor with classical Hodgkin lymphoma.

The rearrangement joins TRBV7-6 to TRBJ1-2; 7 positions match TRBD1. From germline, CDR1 is SGHVS and CDR2 FNYEAQ. The CDR3 extends over 14 amino acids. Trimming at V came to 1 base and at J to 8 bases, leaving 7 bases not matched to a gene. For the CDR3, the DNA is TGTGCCAGCAGCTTAGTTTACAGGGGAGGCGGCTACACCTTC. It specifies CASSLVYRGGGYTF.

The genes are TRBV9 and TRBJ2-5, with 9 bases fitting TRBD2. This CDR3 region has 16 residues. With V trimmed by 3 bases and J by 4 bases, 10 bases remained unmatched. Germline loops: CDR1 SGDLS, CDR2 YYNGEE. The DNA for the CDR3 is TGTGCCAGCAGCGACTCGACTAGCGGAGTCTTAGAGACCCAGTACTTC. It yields the protein CASSDSTSGVLETQYF.

The rearrangement joins TRBV7-9 to TRBJ2-3, with 9 bases lining up with TRBD1. Germline trimming cut 2 bases from V and 4 bases from J; bases unmatched to any gene: 4. Germline V CDR1 and CDR2: SEHNR, FQNEAQ (reference sequence). CDR3 length: 15 amino acids. The CDR3 DNA reads as TGTGCCAGCAGCTTACTTTGGGACAGGGCAGATACGCAGTATTTT. Encoded protein: CASSLLWDRADTQYF. Based on the CDR3 plus reference TRBV7-9 and TRBJ2-3, the full variable domain is DTGVSQNPRHKITKRGQNVTFRCDPISEHNRLYWYRQTLGQGPEFLTYFQNEAQLEKSRLLSDRFSAERPKGSFSTLEIQRTEQGDSAMYLCASSLLWDRADTQYFGPGTRLTVL.

For the CDR3, the DNA is TGTGCCAGTAGTCCACAGGGGGCCGTGGACTATGGCTACACCTTC. Translating gives CASSPQGAVDYGYTF. The chain couples TRBV19 to TRBJ1-2, with 9 positions matching TRBD1. Germline V gene lookup returns CDR1 LNHDA and CDR2 SQIVND (reference sequence). CDR3 length: 15 residues. Unmatched junction bases numbered 7, after V lost 5 bases and J lost 3 bases.

The CDR3 DNA follows: TGTGCCAGCAGTCCCCCCTCTAGGGGCTACACCTTC. Protein product: CASSPPSRGYTF. The chain carries TRBV28 and TRBJ1-2; D remains unclear. From germline, CDR1 is MDHEN and CDR2 SYDVKM. Deletions cut 5 bases from V and 8 bases from J, with 12 bases between. There are 12 residues in the CDR3.

The rearrangement links TRBV14 to TRBJ1-1; D unresolved. CDR1 and CDR2 (germline): SGHDN, FVKESK. Trimming took 2 bases from V and 6 from J, leaving 13 bases between them. The length of the CDR3 is 14 residues. In DNA form, the CDR3 reads TGTGCCAGCAGCCAACCCCCTGAGGTCCCTGAAGCTTTCTTT. It codes for CASSQPPEVPEAFF.

This rearrangement joins TRBV12-5 to TRBJ2-7, with 9 bases aligning to TRBD2. Germline V gene lookup returns CDR1 LGHNT and CDR2 FRNRAP. The CDR3 contains 13 residues. V dropped 7 bases and J dropped 4; count of bases not matched to a gene: 5. As DNA, the CDR3 is TGTGCTAGTGCCGTAGCGGGAGTGTACGAGCAGTACTTC. Translated, it gives CASAVAGVYEQYF.

The chain has TRBV12-5 and TRBJ2-3; D is unresolved. The CDR3 extends over 13 amino acids. Between the trimmed V and J ends, which lost 1 base and 3 bases, there was a span of 5 bases. The germline CDR1 and CDR2 sequences are LGHNT and FRNRAP. The CDR3 nucleotides read TGTGCTAGTGGTTTGGGTGTGACAGATACGCAGTATTTT. Protein: CASGLGVTDTQYF.

In this sample, this clone turned up once. The V and J genes are TRBV30 and TRBJ2-3; D is possibly TRBD2 (5 bases). This CDR3 contains 13 residues. The germline V gene encodes CDR1 GTSNPN and CDR2 SVGIG (reference sequence). Trimming took off 3 bases at V and 4 bases at J, with 11 bases between the two ends. The CDR3 reads CAWRPSSADTQYF. In DNA, the CDR3 is TGTGCCTGGAGACCTAGCAGCGCAGATACGCAGTATTTT.

This chain links TRBV19 with TRBJ2-6; 7 bases align to TRBD1. CDR1 and CDR2 (germline): LNHDA, SQIVND (reference sequence). V dropped 5 bases and J dropped 0; count of bases not matched to a gene: 10. The CDR3 sequence is 18 residues long. This chain's CDR3 is CASSANRDRVSGANVLTF. DNA for the CDR3: TGTGCCAGTAGTGCTAACCGGGACAGAGTCTCTGGGGCCAACGTCCTGACTTTC.

This clone was picked up a small number of times. The chain employs TRBV19 and TRBJ1-1, with D tentatively TRBD1 (5 bases). Germline CDR1 reads LNHDA; CDR2 reads SQIVND (reference sequence). V dropped 2 bases and J dropped 5 bases, with 9 bases sitting between them. The CDR3 sequence is 13 residues long. CDR3: CASSILSGTEAFF. Here the CDR3 DNA reads TGTGCCAGTAGTATACTCTCAGGGACTGAAGCTTTCTTT.

The chain couples TRBV6-5 to TRBJ2-3, with D perhaps matching TRBD2 (5 bases). There are 13 residues in the CDR3. The ends were cut back, 5 bases at V and 6 bases at J, with 12 bases in the middle. Germline values: CDR1 MNHEY, CDR2 SVGAGI. The CDR3 loop reads CASSPPGKDTQYF. The CDR3 nucleotides are TGTGCCAGCAGTCCGCCGGGGAAGGATACGCAGTATTTT.

The rearrangement links TRBV27 to TRBJ2-5; possibly TRBD2 for D (6 bases). The germline V gene encodes CDR1 MNHEY and CDR2 SMNVEV (reference sequence). The CDR3 runs 17 residues. Trimming shortened V by 4 bases and J by 5 bases, and 23 bases separated the two germline ends. As DNA, the CDR3 is TGTGCCAGCAGTTATAGGGGCCCCGGGAGAGGTTGGGAGACCCAGTACTTC. Translating gives CASSYRGPGRGWETQYF.

Regarding this clone: The junction and the germline gene differ at one end; a read error may be behind it. The V call is TRBV15, the J call TRBJ2-7; TRBD1 agrees at 10 bases. CDR1 is LNHNV, CDR2 YYDKDF, per germline (reference sequence). The CDR3 is 14 residues long. DNA for the CDR3: TGTGCCACCAGCGGAGACAGGGGGCTCTACGAGCAGTACTTC. Its protein product is CATSGDRGLYEQYF.

The chain joins TRBV6-6 to TRBJ1-2; D is unresolved. The CDR3 consists of 13 residues. Trimming left V 0 bases short and J 6 bases short, with 8 bases between. From germline, CDR1 is MNHNY and CDR2 SVGAGI (reference sequence). The CDR3 nucleotides read TGTGCCAGCAGTTACTCCCCTTTCCATGGCTACACCTTC. Translated: CASSYSPFHGYTF.

The chain has TRBV11-1 and TRBJ1-4; 7 positions match TRBD1. Germline trimming cut 4 bases from V and 5 bases from J; bases unmatched to any gene: 7. The CDR3 is made up of 15 amino acids. Germline loops: CDR1 SGHAT, CDR2 FQDESV (reference sequence). The CDR3 loop is CASSSAGTENEKLFF. The CDR3 DNA is TGTGCCAGCAGCTCAGCCGGGACAGAGAATGAAAAACTGTTTTTT.

The chain combines TRBV6-6 with TRBJ1-6; D gene ambiguous. V lost 2 bases to trimming and J lost 9 bases, with 8 bases between them. The CDR3 runs to 13 residues. Germline CDR1 and CDR2: MNHNY and SVGAGI (reference sequence). The CDR3 loop reads CASSYEPRSPLHF. The CDR3 coding sequence is TGTGCCAGCAGTTACGAGCCCCGTTCACCCCTCCACTTT.

The V gene is TRBV11-2, the J gene TRBJ1-2; D gene ambiguous. V lost 0 bases to trimming and J lost 1 base, with 6 bases between them. Per germline, CDR1 SGHAT and CDR2 FQNNGV. This CDR3 is built from 14 residues. In DNA, the CDR3 is TGTGCCAGCAGCTTAGAGACGGTTAACTATGGCTACACCTTC. It yields the protein CASSLETVNYGYTF. Full variable domain (remainder filled in from reference TRBV11-2 and TRBJ1-2): EAGVAQSPRYKIIEKRQSVAFWCNPISGHATLYWYQQILGQGPKLLIQFQNNGVVDDSQLPKDRFSAERLKGVDSTLKIQPAKLEDSAVYLCASSLETVNYGYTFGSGTRLTVV.

The CDR3 spells CAWSFLQVMNTEAFF. CDR3 bases: TGTGCCTGGAGCTTCCTGCAGGTCATGAACACTGAAGCTTTCTTT. The rearrangement links TRBV30 to TRBJ1-1; D is unclear. The CDR3 totals 15 residues. The V gene's germline CDR1 is GTSNPN and CDR2 SVGIG (reference sequence). V was trimmed by 3 bases and J by 0 bases, leaving 14 bases between them.

V usage is TRBV7-9 and J usage is TRBJ1-3, with TRBD1 matching over 7 bases. This CDR3 has 19 amino acids. The V gene end was trimmed by 1 base and the J gene end by 0 bases; junction bases not matched to a gene: 12. Germline lookup yields CDR1 SEHNR and CDR2 FQNEAQ (reference sequence). The CDR3, as DNA: TGTGCCAGCAGCTTAGATGGCGTAGGGGGCCCCGACTCTGGAAACACCATATATTTT. Its protein is CASSLDGVGGPDSGNTIYF.

The chain carries TRBV5-1 and TRBJ2-2, with 13 bases matching TRBD2. The germline V gene encodes CDR1 SGHRS and CDR2 YFSETQ. The CDR3 is made up of 16 amino acids. The junction had 3 bases not matched to a gene; V was cut back by 4 bases and J by 3 bases. CDR3: CASSPGLAGDTGELFF. DNA for the CDR3: TGCGCCAGCAGCCCCGGACTAGCGGGAGACACCGGGGAGCTGTTTTTT. Supplemented by reference TRBV5-1 and TRBJ2-2, the full variable domain reads KAGVTQTPRYLIKTRGQQVTLSCSPISGHRSVSWYQQTPGQGLQFLFEYFSETQRNKGNFPGRFSGRQFSNSRSEMNVSTLELGDSALYLCASSPGLAGDTGELFFGEGSRLTVL.